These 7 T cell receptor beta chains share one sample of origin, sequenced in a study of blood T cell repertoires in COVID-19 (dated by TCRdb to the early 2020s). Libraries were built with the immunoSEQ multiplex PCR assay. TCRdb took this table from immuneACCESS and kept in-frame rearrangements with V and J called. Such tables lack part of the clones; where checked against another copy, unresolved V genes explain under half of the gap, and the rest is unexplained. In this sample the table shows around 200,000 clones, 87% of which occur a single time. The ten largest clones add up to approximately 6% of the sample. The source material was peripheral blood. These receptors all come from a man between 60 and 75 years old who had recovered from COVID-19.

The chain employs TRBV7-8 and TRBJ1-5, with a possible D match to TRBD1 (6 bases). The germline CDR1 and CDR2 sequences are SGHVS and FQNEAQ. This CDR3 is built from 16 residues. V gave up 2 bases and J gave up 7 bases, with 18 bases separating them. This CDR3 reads CASSLLQGSFGQPQHF. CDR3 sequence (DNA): TGTGCCAGCAGCTTACTGCAGGGGAGTTTCGGCCAGCCCCAGCATTTT. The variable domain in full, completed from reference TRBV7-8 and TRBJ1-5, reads GAGVSQSPRYKVAKRGQDVALRCDPISGHVSLFWYQQALGQGPEFLTYFQNEAQLDKSGLPSDRFFAERPEGSVSTLKIQRTQQEDSAVYLCASSLLQGSFGQPQHFGDGTRLSIL.

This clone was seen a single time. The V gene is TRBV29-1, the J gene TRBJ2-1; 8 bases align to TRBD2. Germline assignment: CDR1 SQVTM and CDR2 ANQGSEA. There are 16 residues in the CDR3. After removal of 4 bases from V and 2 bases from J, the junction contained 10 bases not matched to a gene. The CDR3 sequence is CSVGHFTSGPYNEQFF. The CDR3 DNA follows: TGCAGCGTTGGGCACTTCACTAGCGGACCCTACAATGAGCAGTTCTTC.

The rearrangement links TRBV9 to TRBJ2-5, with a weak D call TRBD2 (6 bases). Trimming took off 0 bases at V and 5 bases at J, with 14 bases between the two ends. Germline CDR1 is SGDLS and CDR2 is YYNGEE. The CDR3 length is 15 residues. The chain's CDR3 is CASSVASGSGETQYF. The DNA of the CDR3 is TGTGCCAGCAGCGTAGCTTCCGGGAGCGGGGAGACCCAGTACTTC.

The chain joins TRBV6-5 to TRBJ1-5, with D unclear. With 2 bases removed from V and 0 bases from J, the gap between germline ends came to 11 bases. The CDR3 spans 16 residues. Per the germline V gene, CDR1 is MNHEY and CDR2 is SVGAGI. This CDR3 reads CASSYAPQPSNQPQHF. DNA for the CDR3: TGTGCCAGCAGTTACGCCCCACAGCCTAGCAATCAGCCCCAGCATTTT.

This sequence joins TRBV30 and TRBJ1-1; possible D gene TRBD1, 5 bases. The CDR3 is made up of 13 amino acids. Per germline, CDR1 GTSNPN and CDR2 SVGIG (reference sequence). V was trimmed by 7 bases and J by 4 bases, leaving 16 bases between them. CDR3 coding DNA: TGTGCCTCCGAGACCTGGGGGGGCACTGAAGCTTTCTTT. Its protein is CASETWGGTEAFF. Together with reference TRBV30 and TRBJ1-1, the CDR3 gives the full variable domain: SQTIHQWPATLVQPVGSPLSLECTVEGTSNPNLYWYRQAAGRGLQLLFYSVGIGQISSEVPQNLSASRPQDRQFILSSKKLLLSDSGFYLCASETWGGTEAFFGQGTRLTVV.

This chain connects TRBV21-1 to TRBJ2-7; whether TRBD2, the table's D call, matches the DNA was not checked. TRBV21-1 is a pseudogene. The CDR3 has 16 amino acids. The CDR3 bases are TGTGCCACCGCGCGGGGTGGAAGCGAGAGTTCGGGCGAGCAGTACTTC. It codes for CATARGGSESSGEQYF.

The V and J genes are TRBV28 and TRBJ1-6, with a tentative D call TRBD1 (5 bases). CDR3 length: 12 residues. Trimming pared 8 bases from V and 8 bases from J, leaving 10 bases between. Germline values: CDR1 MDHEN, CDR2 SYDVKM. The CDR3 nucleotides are TGTGCCAGCGGGCAGGGTGATTCACCCCTCCACTTT. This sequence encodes CASGQGDSPLHF.